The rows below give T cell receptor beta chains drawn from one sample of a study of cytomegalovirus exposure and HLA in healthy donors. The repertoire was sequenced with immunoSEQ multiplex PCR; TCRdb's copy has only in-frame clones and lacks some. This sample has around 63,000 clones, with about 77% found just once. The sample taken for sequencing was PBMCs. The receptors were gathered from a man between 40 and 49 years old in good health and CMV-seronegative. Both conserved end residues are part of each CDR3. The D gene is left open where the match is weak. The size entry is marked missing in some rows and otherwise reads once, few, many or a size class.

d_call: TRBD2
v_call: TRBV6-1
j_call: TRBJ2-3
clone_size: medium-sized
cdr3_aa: CASSEAAGGPDTQYF
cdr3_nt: TGTGCCAGCAGTGAAGCAGCGGGGGGGCCAGATACGCAGTATTTT

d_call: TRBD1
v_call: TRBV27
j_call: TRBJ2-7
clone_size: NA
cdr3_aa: CASRDRGSYEQYF
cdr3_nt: TGTGCCAGCAGGGACAGGGGGTCCTACGAGCAGTACTTC

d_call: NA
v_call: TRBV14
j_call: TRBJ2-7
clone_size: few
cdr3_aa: CASSQVPLGEQYF
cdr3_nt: TGTGCCAGCAGCCAAGTCCCGCTAGGCGAGCAGTACTTC

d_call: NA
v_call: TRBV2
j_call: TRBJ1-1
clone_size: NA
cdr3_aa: CARGAPNTEAFF
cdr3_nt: TGTGCCAGGGGGGCGCCGAACACTGAAGCTTTCTTT

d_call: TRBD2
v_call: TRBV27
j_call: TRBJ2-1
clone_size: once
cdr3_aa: CASRSDLADEQFF
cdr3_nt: TGTGCCAGCAGGTCCGATCTAGCGGATGAGCAGTTCTTC

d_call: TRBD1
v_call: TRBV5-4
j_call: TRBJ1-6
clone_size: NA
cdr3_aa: CASSPRQGYNSPLHF
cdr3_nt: TGTGCCAGCAGCCCGAGACAGGGTTATAATTCACCCCTCCACTTT

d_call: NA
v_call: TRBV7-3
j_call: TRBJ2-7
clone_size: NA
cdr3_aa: CASSQGRFYEQYF
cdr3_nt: TGTGCCAGCAGCCAGGGCCGGTTTTACGAGCAGTACTTC

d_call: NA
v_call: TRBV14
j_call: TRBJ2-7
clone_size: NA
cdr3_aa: CASSQAQGSEQYF
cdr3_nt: TGTGCCAGCAGCCAGGCACAGGGCTCCGAGCAGTACTTC

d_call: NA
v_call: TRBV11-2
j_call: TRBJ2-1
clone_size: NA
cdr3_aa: CASSLRVHLGDYNEQFF
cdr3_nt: TGTGCCAGCAGCTTAAGGGTACACCTGGGAGACTACAATGAGCAGTTCTTC

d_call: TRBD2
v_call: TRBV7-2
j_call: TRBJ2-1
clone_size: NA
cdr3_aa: CASSLGAGGYNEQFF
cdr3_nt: TGTGCCAGCAGCTTAGGAGCGGGGGGATACAATGAGCAGTTCTTC

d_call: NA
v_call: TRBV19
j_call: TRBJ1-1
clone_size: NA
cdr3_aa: CASSIMNGGRAFF
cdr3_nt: TGTGCCAGTAGTATTATGAACGGGGGGCGGGCTTTCTTT

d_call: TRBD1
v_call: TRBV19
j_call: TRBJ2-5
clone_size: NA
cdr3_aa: CASSRGQFETQYF
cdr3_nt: TGTGCCAGTAGTAGGGGACAGTTTGAGACCCAGTACTTC

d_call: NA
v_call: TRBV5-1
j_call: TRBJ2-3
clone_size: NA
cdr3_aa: CASSLGRAVTDTQYF
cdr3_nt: TGCGCCAGCAGCTTGGGGCGAGCGGTCACAGATACGCAGTATTTT

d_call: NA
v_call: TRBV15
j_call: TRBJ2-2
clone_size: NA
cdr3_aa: CATSRGRQWANTGELFF
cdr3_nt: TGTGCCACCAGCAGAGGGCGGCAGTGGGCGAACACCGGGGAGCTGTTTTTT

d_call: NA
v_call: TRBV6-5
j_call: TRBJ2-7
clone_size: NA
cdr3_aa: CASSYTDSSYEQYF
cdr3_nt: TGTGCCAGCAGTTACACGGACAGCTCCTACGAGCAGTACTTC

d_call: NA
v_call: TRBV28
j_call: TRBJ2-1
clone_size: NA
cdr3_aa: CASSLLSNEQFF
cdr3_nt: TGTGCCAGCAGTTTATTATCCAATGAGCAGTTCTTC

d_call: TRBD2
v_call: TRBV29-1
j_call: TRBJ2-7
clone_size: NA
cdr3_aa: CSVTAGVVYEQYF
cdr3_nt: TGCAGCGTTACAGCGGGAGTCGTTTACGAGCAGTACTTC

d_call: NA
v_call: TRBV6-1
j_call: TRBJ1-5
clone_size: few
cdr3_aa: CASNKGGDNQPQHF
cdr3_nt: TGTGCCAGCAATAAGGGAGGAGATAATCAGCCCCAGCATTTT

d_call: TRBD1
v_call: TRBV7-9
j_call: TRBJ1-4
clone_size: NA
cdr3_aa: CASSDSGTGRNEKLFF
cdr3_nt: TGTGCCAGCAGCGACTCGGGGACAGGGAGGAATGAAAAACTGTTTTTT

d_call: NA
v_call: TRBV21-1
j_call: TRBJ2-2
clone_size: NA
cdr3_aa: CASSKVDGQGDTGELFF
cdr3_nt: TGTGCCAGCAGCAAAGTCGATGGACAGGGAGACACCGGGGAGCTGTTTTTT

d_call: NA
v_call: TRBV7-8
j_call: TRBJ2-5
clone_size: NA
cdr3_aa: CASSFTWTTKETQYF
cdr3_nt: TGTGCCAGCAGCTTCACCTGGACGACTAAAGAGACCCAGTACTTC

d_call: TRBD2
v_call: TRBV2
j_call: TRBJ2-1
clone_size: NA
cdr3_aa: CASSRPTSGRDNEQFF
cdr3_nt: TGTGCCAGCAGTCGACCTACTAGCGGGAGGGACAATGAGCAGTTCTTC

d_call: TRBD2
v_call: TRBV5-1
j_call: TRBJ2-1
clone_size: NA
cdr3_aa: CASSLEGPTGGNEQFF
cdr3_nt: TGCGCCAGCAGCTTGGAGGGGCCGACGGGGGGGAATGAGCAGTTCTTC

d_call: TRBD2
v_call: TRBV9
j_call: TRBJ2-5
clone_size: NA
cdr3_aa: CASSVDAGEETQYF
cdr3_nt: TGTGCCAGCAGCGTGGACGCGGGGGAAGAGACCCAGTACTTC

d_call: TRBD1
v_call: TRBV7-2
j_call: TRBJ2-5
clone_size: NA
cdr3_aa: CASSQNRGGETQYF
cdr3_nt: TGTGCCAGCAGCCAAAACAGGGGCGGGGAGACCCAGTACTTC

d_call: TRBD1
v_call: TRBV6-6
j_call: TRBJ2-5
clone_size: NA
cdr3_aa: CASSYPGTGGAETQYF
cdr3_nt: TGTGCCAGCAGTTATCCCGGAACAGGGGGCGCGGAGACCCAGTACTTC

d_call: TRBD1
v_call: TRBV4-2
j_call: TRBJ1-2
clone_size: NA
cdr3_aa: CASSRGQAGDYGYTF
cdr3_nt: TGTGCCAGCAGCCGCGGACAGGCAGGGGACTATGGCTACACCTTC

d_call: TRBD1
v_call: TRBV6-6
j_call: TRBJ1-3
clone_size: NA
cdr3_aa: CASSPDRVSGNTIYF
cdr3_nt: TGTGCCAGCAGTCCTGACAGGGTCTCTGGAAACACCATATATTTT

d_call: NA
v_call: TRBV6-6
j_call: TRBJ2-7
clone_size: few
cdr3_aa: CASSLGLRYEQYF
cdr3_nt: TGTGCCAGCAGTTTGGGACTTCGATACGAGCAGTACTTC

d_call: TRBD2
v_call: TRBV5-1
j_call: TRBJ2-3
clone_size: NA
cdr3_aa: CASSLEPLAGTDTQYF
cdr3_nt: TGCGCCAGCAGCTTGGAGCCACTAGCGGGAACAGATACGCAGTATTTT

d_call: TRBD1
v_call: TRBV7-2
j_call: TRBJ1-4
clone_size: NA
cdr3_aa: CASSLGQAGGEKLFF
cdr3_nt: TGTGCCAGCAGCCTGGGACAGGCAGGGGGTGAAAAACTGTTTTTT